The next 9 T cell receptor beta chains were all read from a single sample in a study of CD8 T cells in Susac syndrome. RNA amounts of 0.5 to 1 ug underwent reverse transcription with random hexamers. TCRdb reprocessed the immunoSEQ multiplex PCR reads via MiXCR and lists one record per CDR3 protein. Of 65,000 to 80,000 distinct CDR3 sequences in the sample, about 91% were seen once. The sample was CD8+ T cells from PBMCs. The receptor source for this set is a human donor with multiple sclerosis.

The CDR3 nucleotides read TGTGCCAGCACGGATTACGTTAGAGATACGCAGTATTTT. This codes for CASTDYVRDTQYF. The chain couples TRBV6-2 or TRBV6-3 to TRBJ2-3; D unclear. Germline V gene data show CDR1 as MNHEY and CDR2 as SVGEGT. V was cut by 7 bases and J by 5 bases, with 13 bases left in between. This CDR3 is 13 amino acids long.

The chain recombines TRBV7-2 with TRBJ2-7; the match to TRBD1 covers 9 bases. The CDR3 is 14 residues long. J lost 2 bases, V lost 5 bases, and 4 bases had no gene match. Germline-derived CDR1 and CDR2 are SGHTA and FQGNSA. In nucleotides, the CDR3 is TGTGCCAGCAGCCCCGGGACAGGGCCCTACGAGCAGTACTTC. It yields the protein CASSPGTGPYEQYF.

In its sample, this clonotype was seen once. The chain carries TRBV5-8 and TRBJ1-5; a weak D match, TRBD1 (6 bases). The CDR3 is 13 residues long. Between the trimmed V and J ends, which lost 4 bases and 6 bases, there was a span of 11 bases. Germline-derived CDR1 and CDR2 are SGHTS and YDEGEE. The CDR3 DNA reads TGTGCCAGCAGCCCCTCAGGGGTTCAGCCCCAGCATTTT. Translation gives CASSPSGVQPQHF. Drawing the rest from reference TRBV5-8 and TRBJ1-5, the complete variable domain is EAGVTQSPTHLIKTRGQQATLRCSPISGHTSVYWYQQALGLGLQFLLWYDEGEERNRGNFPPRFSGRQFPNYSSELNVNALELEDSALYLCASSPSGVQPQHFGDGTRLSIL.

The chain couples TRBV9 to TRBJ2-2; 14 nucleotides line up with TRBD2. From germline, CDR1 is SGDLS and CDR2 YYNGEE. The V segment lost 0 bases and the J segment 5 bases; nucleotides outside the gene matches: 0. The CDR3 is 16 amino acids. Written as DNA, the CDR3 is TGTGCCAGCAGCGTAGGGACTAGCGGGAGGACCGGGGAGCTGTTTTTT. This encodes CASSVGTSGRTGELFF.

The rearrangement links TRBV12-5 to TRBJ2-3; the D gene could be TRBD1 or TRBD2 (6 bases each). The CDR3 extends over 14 amino acids. The germline CDR1 and CDR2 sequences are LGHNT and FRNRAP. The CDR3: CAIGEGGSTDTQYF. CDR3 bases: TGTGCGATAGGCGAAGGGGGGAGTACAGATACGCAGTATTTT.

V usage is TRBV12-3 or TRBV12-4 and J usage is TRBJ2-7; D is perhaps TRBD1 (5 bases). Trimming removed 4 bases from V and 6 bases from J, with 13 bases in between. The length of the CDR3 is 13 residues. The CDR3 spells CASSSQGVGEQYF. The DNA for the CDR3 is TGTGCCAGCAGTTCCCAGGGCGTCGGCGAGCAGTACTTC.

The V and J genes are TRBV4-3 and TRBJ2-1; D is perhaps TRBD2 (6 bases). Germline V CDR1 and CDR2: LGHNA, YSLEER. The CDR3 has 14 residues. V was pared by 2 bases and J by 5 bases, with 10 bases between. Here the CDR3 DNA reads TGCGCCAGCAGCCAAAACCGGGAGAACAATGAGCAGTTCTTC. It specifies CASSQNRENNEQFF.

The gene calls are TRBV28 and TRBJ1-5, with unresolved D. CDR3 length: 13 amino acids. Germline V gives CDR1 MDHEN, CDR2 SYDVKM. The V gene lost 2 bases and the J gene lost 5 bases, with 7 bases spanning the gap. Here the CDR3 DNA reads TGTGCCAGCAGTTTAGGAATGGATCAGCCCCAGCATTTT. Translated: CASSLGMDQPQHF.

The J gene is TRBJ2-1, the V gene TRBV10-3; TRBD2 aligns across 12 bases. The CDR3 has 17 residues. Trimming took 2 bases from V and 8 from J; bases not matched to a gene: 10. Germline loops: CDR1 ENHRY, CDR2 SYGVKD. The CDR3 DNA follows: TGTGCCATCAGTGAGGCCAGACTAGCGGGAGTATTCTATGAGCAGTTCTTC. Translation: CAISEARLAGVFYEQFF.